This entry lists 30 T cell receptor beta chains sequenced from one sample in a study of T-cell memory formation after mild COVID-19 (dated by TCRdb to about 2021). Libraries came from 5' RACE. The sample was run on an Illumina NovaSeq 6000. Starting from the raw public reads, TCRdb applied fastp trimming at Q25, assembled clones with MiXCR and retained in-frame beta chains. Rows matching on CDR3 protein sequence are summarized as one entry with the most common DNA and genes. This sample gives around 140,000 distinct CDR3 sequences in total; 5.5% to 7% of them show up just once. The ten largest account for about 2.1% of the sample. What was sequenced was PBMCs or a T cell subset sorted from them (not recorded which). The origin of the receptors is an adult woman who had mild COVID-19 (a few samples of this study predate the infection). The sample titles of this study are shuffled in the database, so cell type and time point are left out; the donor was told from shared clones.

The table lists this clonotype with many counts. The chain has TRBV12-3 or TRBV12-4 and TRBJ1-1, with D possibly TRBD1 on 5 matching bases. Trimming took 3 bases from V and 10 from J, leaving 12 bases between them. The CDR3 has 12 amino acids. CDR3 bases: TGTGCCAGCAGTTTGCAGGGCTTAGGAGCTTTCTTT. Translating gives CASSLQGLGAFF.

This rearrangement joins TRBV10-3 to TRBJ2-7; 12 positions match TRBD1. The CDR3 spans 14 residues. V lost 10 bases and J lost 2; bases outside the gene matches: 6. The germline gives CDR1 ENHRY, CDR2 SYGVKD. CDR3 DNA sequence: TGTGCCAGCCGGGGGACAGGGGGCACCTACGAGCAGTACTTC. The encoded protein is CASRGTGGTYEQYF.

This clonotype was recorded at least ten times. The V gene is TRBV5-1, the J gene TRBJ2-1; 7 bases agree with TRBD1. Unmatched junction bases numbered 6, after V lost 0 bases and J lost 6 bases. From germline, CDR1 is SGHRS and CDR2 YFSETQ. The CDR3 has 15 amino acids. The CDR3 region has the DNA TGCGCCAGCAGCTTGGGGACAGGAAATGTCAATGAGCAGTTCTTC. Encoded protein: CASSLGTGNVNEQFF.

The chain recombines TRBV14 with TRBJ1-6; 9 bases match TRBD1. The germline gives CDR1 SGHDN, CDR2 FVKESK. This CDR3 spans 16 amino acids. V dropped 3 bases and J dropped 10; count of bases not matched to a gene: 10. The CDR3 protein is CASSQDRGKMNSPLHF. CDR3 DNA: TGTGCCAGCAGCCAGGACAGGGGTAAGATGAACTCACCCCTCCACTTT.

The gene calls are TRBV5-1 and TRBJ2-3; D is unresolved. Trimming pared 4 bases from V and 1 base from J, leaving 10 bases between. The V gene's germline CDR1 is SGHRS and CDR2 YFSETQ. This CDR3 contains 14 residues. The CDR3 reads CASSGPPRTDTQYF. The CDR3 nucleotides read TGCGCCAGCAGCGGACCCCCTCGCACAGATACGCAGTATTTT.

The DNA of the CDR3 is TGTGCCAGCAGTGGAGGGTCGGTGAGCAATCAGCCCCAGCATTTT. Residues: CASSGGSVSNQPQHF. The chain recombines TRBV25-1 with TRBJ1-5, with no clear D. Germline V lookup: CDR1 MGHDK, CDR2 SYGVNS. The CDR3 extends over 15 amino acids. V lost 4 bases and J lost 1, with 11 bases in between. Looking up the rest from reference TRBV25-1 and TRBJ1-5 gives the full variable domain: EADIYQTPRYLVIGTGKKITLECSQTMGHDKMYWYQQDPGMELHLIHYSYGVNSTEKGDLSSESTVSRIRTEHFPLTLESARPSHTSQYLCASSGGSVSNQPQHFGDGTRLSIL.

This clonotype was seen ten or more times. This chain links TRBV5-1 with TRBJ2-3; possibly TRBD1 for D (5 bases). The V end was cut by 4 bases, the J end by 2 bases, with 11 bases between. The CDR3 spans 14 residues. Germline V CDR1 and CDR2: SGHRS, YFSETQ. The CDR3 nucleotides are TGCGCCAGCAGCGGTGACAGATTCACAGATACGCAGTATTTT. Residues: CASSGDRFTDTQYF. The full variable domain, rest sourced from reference TRBV5-1 and TRBJ2-3, is KAGVTQTPRYLIKTRGQQVTLSCSPISGHRSVSWYQQTPGQGLQFLFEYFSETQRNKGNFPGRFSGRQFSNSRSEMNVSTLELGDSALYLCASSGDRFTDTQYFGPGTRLTVL.

This clonotype was picked up many times. The chain links TRBV4-1 to TRBJ2-7; D call uncertain. V was trimmed by 4 bases and J by 6 bases, leaving 16 bases between them. Germline V lookup: CDR1 MGHRA, CDR2 YSYEKL. The CDR3 is 14 residues long. This CDR3 is CASSLTWTVGEQYF. DNA for the CDR3: TGCGCCAGCAGCCTTACTTGGACCGTTGGCGAGCAGTACTTC.

There are a few counts of this clonotype. At one end, the junction sequence differs from germline, possibly due to a read error. The chain has TRBV29-1 and TRBJ2-3; 7 bases fit TRBD1. Germline loops: CDR1 SQVTM, CDR2 ANQGSEA. The CDR3 runs to 13 residues. The chain's CDR3 is CSVEGGGADTQYF. CDR3 nucleotide sequence: TGCAGCGTGGAAGGGGGCGGCGCAGATACGCAGTATTTT.

This clonotype was counted ten times or more. This chain connects TRBV12-3 or TRBV12-4 to TRBJ1-6, with D uncertain. Between the trimmed V and J ends, which lost 4 bases and 7 bases, there was a span of 11 bases. The CDR3 length is 14 residues. CDR3: CASSSGNSNSPLHF. CDR3 nucleotide sequence: TGTGCCAGCAGTTCGGGGAACAGCAATTCACCCCTCCACTTT.

This clonotype was counted at least ten times. V gene TRBV20-1 combines with J gene TRBJ2-7, with 8 nucleotides matching TRBD2. Germline V lookup: CDR1 DFQATT, CDR2 SNEGSKA (reference sequence). This CDR3 is 17 amino acids long. J was trimmed by 1 base and V by 1 base; bases with no gene match: 12. CDR3 region: CSARVNEVTSGSYEQYF. The DNA of the CDR3 is TGCAGTGCTAGAGTGAATGAAGTTACTAGCGGATCCTACGAGCAGTACTTC.

The CDR3 DNA reads TGTGCCAGCAGTCATGCCCAACTAGCGGGGTATGCAGATACGCAGTATTTT. Translated: CASSHAQLAGYADTQYF. V usage is TRBV12-3 or TRBV12-4 and J usage is TRBJ2-3, with TRBD2 matching 10 bases. This CDR3 has 17 amino acids. V dropped 5 bases and J dropped 4; count of bases not matched to a gene: 12.

This clonotype was counted many times. This chain uses TRBV6-5 with TRBJ1-2; the D is unclear. CDR3 length: 13 residues. CDR1 is MNHEY, CDR2 SVGAGI, per germline. Trimming stripped 4 bases from V and 8 bases from J, with 14 bases between. In DNA form, the CDR3 reads TGTGCCAGCAGTTCCGGGTCCCACCGCGGCTACACCTTC. It is translated as CASSSGSHRGYTF.

This clonotype was counted ten times or more. V is TRBV11-2 and J is TRBJ2-5, with D perhaps TRBD2 (7 bases). From germline, CDR1 is SGHAT and CDR2 FQNNGV. V was shortened by 3 bases and J by 7 bases, with 18 bases between the two germline ends. The CDR3 covers 15 residues. CDR3 nucleotides: TGTGCCAGCAGCTTCGGTTTGCGGGGGCCGGGGACCCAGTACTTC. Its translation is CASSFGLRGPGTQYF.

This clonotype has more than one count but fewer than ten. This chain connects TRBV5-1 to TRBJ1-1, with a tentative D call TRBD1 (6 bases). Germline CDR1 is SGHRS and CDR2 is YFSETQ. This CDR3 is built from 14 residues. Trimming stripped 1 base from V and 3 bases from J, with 10 bases between. CDR3 region: CASSLTGFDTEAFF. The DNA for the CDR3 is TGCGCCAGCAGCTTGACAGGGTTCGACACTGAAGCTTTCTTT.

At least ten counts were recorded for this clonotype. The chain carries TRBV5-1 and TRBJ2-4, with 7 nucleotides matching TRBD1. V lost 3 bases, J lost 14 bases, and 8 bases stayed unmatched. CDR3 length: 12 residues. Germline CDR1 and CDR2: SGHRS and YFSETQ. The CDR3 DNA sequence: TGCGCCAGCAGCTGGGAAGGACAGGCAAAGTACTTC. Residues: CASSWEGQAKYF.

The chain links TRBV12-3 or TRBV12-4 to TRBJ1-2, with D perhaps matching TRBD1 (6 bases). The CDR3 totals 15 residues. The V end lost 3 bases, the J end lost 1 base, and 12 bases lay between the germline ends. The CDR3 sequence is CASSFTQDSNYGYTF. Here the CDR3 DNA reads TGTGCCAGCAGTTTCACCCAGGACAGTAACTATGGCTACACCTTC.

The chain has TRBV14 and TRBJ2-7; the match to TRBD1 covers 7 bases. This CDR3 spans 15 amino acids. Losses at the gene ends were 3 bases for V and 6 bases for J; bases not matched to a gene: 11. The germline V gene encodes CDR1 SGHDN and CDR2 FVKESK. The CDR3 loop is CASSHNTGVVSEQYF. The CDR3 coding sequence is TGTGCCAGCAGCCACAATACAGGGGTAGTAAGCGAGCAGTACTTC.

This clonotype was seen a few times. V gene TRBV5-1 combines with J gene TRBJ2-5; TRBD2 agrees at 10 bases. The J segment lost 5 bases and the V segment lost 3 bases, leaving 13 bases of the junction unmatched. The CDR3 is 17 amino acids. Germline V CDR1 and CDR2: SGHRS, YFSETQ. The CDR3 DNA reads as TGCGCCAGCAGCTGGTCCGGGACTAGCGCGCGCGGGGAGACCCAGTACTTC. This encodes CASSWSGTSARGETQYF.

This clonotype was counted ten times or more. The V call is TRBV4-3, the J call TRBJ1-2; no clear D gene. The ends were cut back, 0 bases at V and 4 bases at J, with 9 bases in the middle. Germline-derived CDR1 and CDR2 are LGHNA and YSLEER. This CDR3 has 14 residues. The CDR3 nucleotides are TGCGCCAGCAGCCAAGAAGTAGGGTCCTATGGCTACACCTTC. This encodes CASSQEVGSYGYTF.

This clonotype has a handful of counts. The gene calls are TRBV10-3 and TRBJ1-5; D not resolved. This CDR3 contains 15 residues. Germline lookup yields CDR1 ENHRY and CDR2 SYGVKD. The V end was cut by 0 bases, the J end by 3 bases, with 9 bases between. The DNA of the CDR3 is TGTGCCATCAGTGAGTCGAGCCAGGTCAATCAGCCCCAGCATTTT. Its translation: CAISESSQVNQPQHF.

In this sample, this clonotype turned up a few times. The J gene is TRBJ1-1, the V gene TRBV12-3 or TRBV12-4; D uncertain. Trimming shortened V by 6 bases and J by 2 bases, and 16 bases separated the two germline ends. This CDR3 has 15 residues. The CDR3 coding sequence is TGTGCCAGCAGGGCCTCCATCGGGGTCAACACTGAAGCTTTCTTT. Residues: CASRASIGVNTEAFF.

CDR3 in amino acids: CASSLGVVGYEQFF. The CDR3 region has the DNA TGTGCCAGCAGCTTAGGGGTAGTGGGGTATGAGCAGTTCTTC. This rearrangement joins TRBV7-2 to TRBJ2-1; no firm D call. V was shortened by 1 base and J by 8 bases, with 12 bases between the two germline ends. Germline loops: CDR1 SGHTA, CDR2 FQGNSA. CDR3 length: 14 residues.

This clonotype was observed a few times. The rearrangement joins TRBV15 to TRBJ2-5; perhaps TRBD1 as D (5 bases). Trimming removed 4 bases at V and 2 bases at J, with 11 bases between. The length of the CDR3 is 14 residues. Germline V gene lookup returns CDR1 LNHNV and CDR2 YYDKDF (reference sequence). The CDR3 sequence: CATSTGNLQETQYF. As DNA, the CDR3 is TGTGCCACCAGCACAGGGAACCTTCAAGAGACCCAGTACTTC.

This clonotype was recorded many times. The rearrangement links TRBV10-3 to TRBJ2-7, with 7 bases aligning to TRBD1. The CDR3 has 16 residues. Trimming cost V 2 bases and J 0 bases; bases outside gene matches: 7. Germline CDR1 reads ENHRY; CDR2 reads SYGVKD. CDR3 sequence (DNA): TGTGCCATCAGTGAGCCGGGACAGACGAGCTCCTACGAGCAGTACTTC. Its translation: CAISEPGQTSSYEQYF.

This clonotype was picked up many times. This rearrangement joins TRBV25-1 to TRBJ2-1; 11 bases match TRBD2. Germline V gene data show CDR1 as MGHDK and CDR2 as SYGVNS. After removal of 3 bases from V and 4 bases from J, the junction contained 5 bases not matched to a gene. CDR3 length: 16 amino acids. CDR3 amino acids: CASSDLGTSGYNEQFF. The CDR3 nucleotides read TGTGCCAGCAGTGACCTAGGGACTAGCGGATACAATGAGCAGTTCTTC.

This clonotype has just a few counts. The rearrangement joins TRBV27 to TRBJ1-5; 7 bases map to TRBD1. This CDR3 comprises 15 residues. J lost 0 bases, V lost 6 bases, and 5 bases had no gene match. CDR1 is MNHEY and CDR2 is SMNVEV in the germline V gene (reference sequence). The CDR3 protein is CASRNRGISNQPQHF. DNA of the CDR3: TGTGCCAGCAGGAACAGGGGAATTAGCAATCAGCCCCAGCATTTT.

This clonotype was observed a few times. The genes are TRBV18 and TRBJ1-5, with TRBD1 identical over 7 bases. Trimming took 5 bases from V and 4 from J; bases not matched to a gene: 8. The CDR3 covers 15 residues. Looked up from germline, CDR1 is KGHSH and CDR2 is LQKENI. The CDR3 DNA reads as TGTGCCAGCTCATGGGGACAGAGAAAGAATCAGCCCCAGCATTTT. Protein product: CASSWGQRKNQPQHF.

This chain connects TRBV2 to TRBJ2-1; D possibly corresponds to TRBD2 (6 bases). The V and J ends lost 8 bases and 8 bases respectively, with 22 bases between them. The CDR3 spans 15 residues. The V gene's germline CDR1 is SNHLY and CDR2 FYNNEI. CDR3 sequence reads: CASRGSKSPGDEQFF. The CDR3 DNA follows: TGTGCCAGCCGAGGGTCCAAGTCACCGGGGGATGAGCAGTTCTTC.

The V call is TRBV20-1, the J call TRBJ2-1; perhaps TRBD1 as D (5 bases). The CDR3 length is 12 residues. Trimming took 8 bases from V and 4 from J, leaving 12 bases between them. Germline CDR1 is DFQATT and CDR2 is SNEGSKA (reference sequence). The CDR3 nucleotides read TGCAGTAAAAGGGGAAAATACAATGAGCAGTTCTTC. This sequence encodes CSKRGKYNEQFF.